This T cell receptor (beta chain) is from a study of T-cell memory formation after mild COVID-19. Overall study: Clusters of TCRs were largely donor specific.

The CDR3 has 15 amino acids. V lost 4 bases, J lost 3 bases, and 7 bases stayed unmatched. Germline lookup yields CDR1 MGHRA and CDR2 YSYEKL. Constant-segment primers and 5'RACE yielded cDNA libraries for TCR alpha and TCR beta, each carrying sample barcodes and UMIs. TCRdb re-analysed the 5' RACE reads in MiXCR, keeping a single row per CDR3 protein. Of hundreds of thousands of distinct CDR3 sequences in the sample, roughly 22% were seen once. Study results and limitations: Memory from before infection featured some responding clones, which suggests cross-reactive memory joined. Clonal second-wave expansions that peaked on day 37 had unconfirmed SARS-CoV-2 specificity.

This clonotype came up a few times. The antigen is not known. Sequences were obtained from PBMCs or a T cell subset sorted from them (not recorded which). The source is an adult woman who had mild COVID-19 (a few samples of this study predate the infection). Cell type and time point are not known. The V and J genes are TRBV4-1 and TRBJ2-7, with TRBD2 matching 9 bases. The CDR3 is CASSPSGIADYEQYF. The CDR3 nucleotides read TGCGCCAGCAGCCCTAGCGGGATAGCGGACTACGAGCAGTACTTC.